This T cell receptor (beta chain) came from a study of blood T cell repertoires in COVID-19 (dated by TCRdb to the early 2020s). Turning to the overall study: Samples covering the acute and convalescent phases of COVID-19 were provided by collaborators in the United States, Italy and Spain. The prospective study material was composed of cDNA or gDNA derived from T cells, B-cell-depleted T cells, or PBMCs. The dataset comprised deeply sampled blood TCRbeta repertoires from subjects exposed to, actively infected with, or recovered from COVID-19. The repertoires were released in a freely available public database meant as a resource for research on the immune response to SARS-CoV-2. Samples came from the ongoing ImmuneRACE study (first 160 participants) plus 1,254 subjects from 6 global collaborators. The sample metadata nearly always contained a de-identified subject ID, COVID-19 status, age in years and sex. Where HLA class I and class II types were available, the types were taken from metadata supplied by the sample provider, not from assay-based typing. Points the paper makes about the study in general: How much clinical and demographic metadata was included differed by source and by participant, and the metadata was provided uncurated.

Whole blood was collected in K2EDTA tubes by collaborating institutions according to the institutions' own protocols. For TCRbeta analysis, collaborators shipped samples in one of three forms: frozen whole blood, isolated PBMCs, or DNA extracted from either of those sample types. CDR1 and CDR2 (MNHEY, SVGAGI) derive from the germline V gene. Trimming costs V 6 bases and J 2 bases, and their ends lie 14 bases apart. The CDR3, from cysteine to phenylalanine, totals 15 residues. Only the CDR3 portion is preserved as DNA: 45 bases, with reading frame beginning at the first base. TCRbeta CDR3 regions were amplified from genomic DNA by means of the immunoSEQ Assay, a bias-controlled multiplex PCR. Per the authors' processing: Within the assay, amplification of reference gene primers was used to estimate how many nucleated cells each sample contained. To quantify the absolute abundance of each unique TCRbeta CDR3 rearrangement, sequence reads were collapsed and filtered. Productive Simpson clonality was computed per sample as the square root of Simpson's diversity index over productive rearrangements. As stored in TCRdb, this immuneACCESS dataset retains in-frame rearrangements with V and J assigned. A fraction of the clones does not appear; measured against another copy, unresolved V genes explain less than half of the discrepancy, and the remainder lacks a known reason. Clone size and V and J calls were adopted from that table, with D and trimming inferred from the DNA. The sample profile shows 200,000 to 250,000 clones; around four fifths of them were found once. Under 2% of the sample lies in the top ten.

In the case of this clone: Its antigen is currently not known. No base qualities exist here, and no much larger clone lies one base off it.

The sequenced material came from peripheral blood. The sequence was obtained from an elderly woman with acute or convalescent COVID-19. The chain couples TRBV6-5 to TRBJ1-5; the D region possibly corresponds to TRBD1 (6 bases align). The DNA sequence is as follows: TGTGCCAGCAGGGCCGATGGGGGCGGCAATCAGCCCCAGCATTTT. Translated, this gives CASRADGGGNQPQHF.